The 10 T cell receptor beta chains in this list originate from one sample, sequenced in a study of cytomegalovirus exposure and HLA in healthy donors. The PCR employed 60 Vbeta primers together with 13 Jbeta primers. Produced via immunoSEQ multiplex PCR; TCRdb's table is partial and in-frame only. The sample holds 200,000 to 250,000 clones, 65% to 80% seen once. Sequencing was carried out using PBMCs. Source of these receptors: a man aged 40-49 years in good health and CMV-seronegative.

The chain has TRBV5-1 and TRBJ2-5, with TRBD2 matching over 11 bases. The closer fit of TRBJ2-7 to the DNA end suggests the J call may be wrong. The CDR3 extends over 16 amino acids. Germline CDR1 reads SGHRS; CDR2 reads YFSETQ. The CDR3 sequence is CASSLQPSGGSYEQYF. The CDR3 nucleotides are TGCGCCAGCAGCTTACAACCTAGCGGGGGGTCCTACGAGCAGTACTTC.

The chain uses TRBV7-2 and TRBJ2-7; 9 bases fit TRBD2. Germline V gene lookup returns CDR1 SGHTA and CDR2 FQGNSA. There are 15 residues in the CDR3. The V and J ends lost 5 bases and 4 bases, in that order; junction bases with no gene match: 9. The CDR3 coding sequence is TGTGCCAGCAGCCACCAAATTAGCGGGAGTTACGAGCAGTACTTC. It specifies CASSHQISGSYEQYF.

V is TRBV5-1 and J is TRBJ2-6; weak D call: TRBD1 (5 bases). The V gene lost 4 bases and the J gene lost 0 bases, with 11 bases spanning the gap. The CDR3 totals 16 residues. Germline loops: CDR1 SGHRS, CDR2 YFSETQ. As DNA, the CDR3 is TGCGCCAGCAGCGGGGCCGCGTCCTCTGGGGCCAACGTCCTGACTTTC. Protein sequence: CASSGAASSGANVLTF. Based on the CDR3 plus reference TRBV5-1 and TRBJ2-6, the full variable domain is KAGVTQTPRYLIKTRGQQVTLSCSPISGHRSVSWYQQTPGQGLQFLFEYFSETQRNKGNFPGRFSGRQFSNSRSEMNVSTLELGDSALYLCASSGAASSGANVLTFGAGSRLTVL.

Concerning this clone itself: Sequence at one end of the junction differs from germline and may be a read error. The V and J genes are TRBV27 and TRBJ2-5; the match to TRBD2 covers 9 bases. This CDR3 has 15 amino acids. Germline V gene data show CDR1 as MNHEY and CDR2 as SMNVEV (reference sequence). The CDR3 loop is CASIPSGTLQGTQYF. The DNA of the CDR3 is TGTGCCAGCATCCCTAGCGGGACCCTTCAAGGGACCCAGTACTTC.

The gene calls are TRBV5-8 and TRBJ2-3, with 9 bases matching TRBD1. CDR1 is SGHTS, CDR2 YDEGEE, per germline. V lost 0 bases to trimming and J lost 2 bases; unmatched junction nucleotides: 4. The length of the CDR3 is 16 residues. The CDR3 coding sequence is TGTGCCAGCAGCTTGGGGGGACAGGGACCCACAGATACGCAGTATTTT. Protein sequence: CASSLGGQGPTDTQYF. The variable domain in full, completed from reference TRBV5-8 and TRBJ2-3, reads EAGVTQSPTHLIKTRGQQATLRCSPISGHTSVYWYQQALGLGLQFLLWYDEGEERNRGNFPPRFSGRQFPNYSSELNVNALELEDSALYLCASSLGGQGPTDTQYFGPGTRLTVL.

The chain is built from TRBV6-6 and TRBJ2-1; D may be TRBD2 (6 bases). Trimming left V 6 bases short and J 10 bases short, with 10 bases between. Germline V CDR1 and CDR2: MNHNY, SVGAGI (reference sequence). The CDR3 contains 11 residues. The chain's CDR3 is CASRLAGEQFF. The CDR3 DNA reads TGTGCCAGCAGACTAGCAGGCGAGCAGTTCTTC.

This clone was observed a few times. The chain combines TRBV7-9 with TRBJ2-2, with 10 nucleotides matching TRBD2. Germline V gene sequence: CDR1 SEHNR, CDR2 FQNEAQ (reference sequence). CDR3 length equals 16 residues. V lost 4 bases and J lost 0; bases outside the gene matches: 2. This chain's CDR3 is CASSSTSGPNTGELFF. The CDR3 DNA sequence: TGTGCCAGCAGCTCGACTAGCGGGCCGAACACCGGGGAGCTGTTTTTT. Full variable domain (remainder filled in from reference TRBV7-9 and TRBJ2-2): DTGVSQNPRHKITKRGQNVTFRCDPISEHNRLYWYRQTLGQGPEFLTYFQNEAQLEKSRLLSDRFSAERPKGSFSTLEIQRTEQGDSAMYLCASSSTSGPNTGELFFGEGSRLTVL.

The CDR3, as DNA: TGTGCCAGCAGCTACATGCAAGAGCAGTTCTTC. Its translation: CASSYMQEQFF. The rearrangement links TRBV7-2 to TRBJ2-1; the D is unclear. V lost 4 bases to trimming and J lost 10 bases, with 8 bases between them. The germline V gene encodes CDR1 SGHTA and CDR2 FQGNSA. The CDR3 consists of 11 residues.

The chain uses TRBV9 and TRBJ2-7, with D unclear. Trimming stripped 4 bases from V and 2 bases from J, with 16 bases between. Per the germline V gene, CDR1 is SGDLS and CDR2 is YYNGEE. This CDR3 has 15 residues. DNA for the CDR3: TGTGCCAGCAGCACACGAACAGATCCGACCTACGAGCAGTACTTC. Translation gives CASSTRTDPTYEQYF.

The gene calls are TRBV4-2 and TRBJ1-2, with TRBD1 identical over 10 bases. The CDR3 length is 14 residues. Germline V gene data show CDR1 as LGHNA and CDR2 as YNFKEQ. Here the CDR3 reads CAAGQGNTIHGYTF. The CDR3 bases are TGTGCAGCGGGACAGGGGAACACAATTCATGGCTACACCTTC.